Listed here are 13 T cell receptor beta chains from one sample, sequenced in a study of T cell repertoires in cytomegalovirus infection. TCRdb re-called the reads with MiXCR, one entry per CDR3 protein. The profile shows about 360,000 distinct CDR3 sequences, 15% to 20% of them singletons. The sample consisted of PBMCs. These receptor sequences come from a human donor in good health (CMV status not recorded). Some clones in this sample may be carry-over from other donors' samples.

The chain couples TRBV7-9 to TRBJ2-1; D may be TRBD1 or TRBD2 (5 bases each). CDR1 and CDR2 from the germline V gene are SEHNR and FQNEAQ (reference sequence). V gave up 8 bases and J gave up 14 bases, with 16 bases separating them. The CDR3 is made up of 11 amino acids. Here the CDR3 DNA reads TGTGCCAGCCGACGAGGGGTTCCGGAGTTCTTC. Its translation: CASRRGVPEFF. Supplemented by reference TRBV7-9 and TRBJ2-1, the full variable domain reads DTGVSQNPRHKITKRGQNVTFRCDPISEHNRLYWYRQTLGQGPEFLTYFQNEAQLEKSRLLSDRFSAERPKGSFSTLEIQRTEQGDSAMYLCASRRGVPEFFGPGTRLTVL.

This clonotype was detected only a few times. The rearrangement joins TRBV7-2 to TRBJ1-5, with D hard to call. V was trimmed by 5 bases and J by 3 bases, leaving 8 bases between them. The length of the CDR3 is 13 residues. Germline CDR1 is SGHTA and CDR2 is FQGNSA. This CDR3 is CASSTHFNQPQHF. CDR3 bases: TGTGCCAGCAGCACCCATTTCAATCAGCCCCAGCATTTT. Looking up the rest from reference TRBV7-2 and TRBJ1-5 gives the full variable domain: GAGVSQSPSNKVTEKGKDVELRCDPISGHTALYWYRQSLGQGLEFLIYFQGNSAPDKSGLPSDRFSAERTGGSVSTLTIQRTQQEDSAVYLCASSTHFNQPQHFGDGTRLSIL.

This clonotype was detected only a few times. The CDR3 region is CASSAGTGYTGELFF. DNA for the CDR3: TGTGCCAGCAGCGCTGGGACAGGGTACACCGGGGAGCTGTTTTTT. V gene TRBV7-9 combines with J gene TRBJ2-2; 9 bases are a match to TRBD1. The CDR3 has 15 residues. J was trimmed by 3 bases and V by 5 bases; bases with no gene match: 4. Germline values: CDR1 SEHNR, CDR2 FQNEAQ (reference sequence).

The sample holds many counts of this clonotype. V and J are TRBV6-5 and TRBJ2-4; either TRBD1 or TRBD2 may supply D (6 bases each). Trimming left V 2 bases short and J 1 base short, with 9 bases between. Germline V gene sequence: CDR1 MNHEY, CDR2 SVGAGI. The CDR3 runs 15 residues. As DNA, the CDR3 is TGTGCCAGCAGTTACGGGGGGCCGGCCAAAAACATTCAGTACTTC. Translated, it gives CASSYGGPAKNIQYF.

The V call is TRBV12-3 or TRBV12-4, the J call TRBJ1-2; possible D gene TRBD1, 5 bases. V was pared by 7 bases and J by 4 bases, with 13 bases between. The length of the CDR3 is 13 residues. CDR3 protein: CASTPTVSYGYTF. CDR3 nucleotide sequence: TGTGCCAGCACGCCGACAGTTAGCTATGGCTACACCTTC.

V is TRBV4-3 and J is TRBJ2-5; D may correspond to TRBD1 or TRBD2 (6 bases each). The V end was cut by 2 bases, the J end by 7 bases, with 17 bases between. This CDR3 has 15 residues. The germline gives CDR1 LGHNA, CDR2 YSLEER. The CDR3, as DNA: TGCGCCAGCAGCCAACAACAGGGTCGGGGGAGGACCCAGTACTTC. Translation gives CASSQQQGRGRTQYF.

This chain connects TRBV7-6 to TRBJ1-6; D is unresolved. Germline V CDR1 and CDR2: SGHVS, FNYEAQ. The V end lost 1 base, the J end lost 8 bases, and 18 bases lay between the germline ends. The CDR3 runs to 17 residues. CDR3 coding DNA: TGTGCCAGCAGCTTAGGTACTAGAGGGTCTGGTGATTCACCCCTCCACTTT. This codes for CASSLGTRGSGDSPLHF.

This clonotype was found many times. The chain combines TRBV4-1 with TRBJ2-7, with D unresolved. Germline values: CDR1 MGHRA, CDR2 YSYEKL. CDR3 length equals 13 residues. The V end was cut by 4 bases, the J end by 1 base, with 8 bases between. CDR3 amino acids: CASSLEPSYEQYV. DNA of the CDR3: TGCGCCAGCAGCCTCGAGCCATCCTACGAGCAGTACGTC.

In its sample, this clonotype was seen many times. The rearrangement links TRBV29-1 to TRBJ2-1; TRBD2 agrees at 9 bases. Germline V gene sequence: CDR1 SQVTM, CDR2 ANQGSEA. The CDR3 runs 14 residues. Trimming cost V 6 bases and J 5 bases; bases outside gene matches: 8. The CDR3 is CSVAGLARNNEQFF. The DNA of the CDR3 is TGCAGCGTGGCCGGACTAGCGAGGAACAATGAGCAGTTCTTC.

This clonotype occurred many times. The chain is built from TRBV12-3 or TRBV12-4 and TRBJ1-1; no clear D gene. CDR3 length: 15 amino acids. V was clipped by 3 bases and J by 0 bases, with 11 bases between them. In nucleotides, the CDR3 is TGTGCCAGCAGTTTTCTCGCACCATTGAACACTGAAGCTTTCTTT. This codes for CASSFLAPLNTEAFF.

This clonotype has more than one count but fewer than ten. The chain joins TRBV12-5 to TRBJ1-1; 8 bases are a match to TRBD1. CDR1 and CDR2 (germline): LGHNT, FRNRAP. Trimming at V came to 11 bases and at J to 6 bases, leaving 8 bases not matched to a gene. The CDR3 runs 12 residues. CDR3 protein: CAARTGFSEAFF. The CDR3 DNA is TGTGCTGCTCGGACAGGGTTTTCTGAAGCTTTCTTT.

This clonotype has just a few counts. This chain's CDR3 is CASSPSPLNTEAFF. CDR3 nucleotides: TGTGCCAGCTCACCCTCCCCGCTGAACACTGAAGCTTTCTTT. The V and J genes are TRBV18 and TRBJ1-1, with D uncertain. The CDR3 is made up of 14 amino acids. V lost 3 bases, J lost 0 bases, and 8 bases lay in between. Germline CDR1 reads KGHSH; CDR2 reads LQKENI.

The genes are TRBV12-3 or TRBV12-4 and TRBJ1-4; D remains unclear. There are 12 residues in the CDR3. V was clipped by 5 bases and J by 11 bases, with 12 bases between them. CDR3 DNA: TGTGCCAGCAGTCTCTATGGTGGGAAACTGTTTTTT. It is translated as CASSLYGGKLFF.